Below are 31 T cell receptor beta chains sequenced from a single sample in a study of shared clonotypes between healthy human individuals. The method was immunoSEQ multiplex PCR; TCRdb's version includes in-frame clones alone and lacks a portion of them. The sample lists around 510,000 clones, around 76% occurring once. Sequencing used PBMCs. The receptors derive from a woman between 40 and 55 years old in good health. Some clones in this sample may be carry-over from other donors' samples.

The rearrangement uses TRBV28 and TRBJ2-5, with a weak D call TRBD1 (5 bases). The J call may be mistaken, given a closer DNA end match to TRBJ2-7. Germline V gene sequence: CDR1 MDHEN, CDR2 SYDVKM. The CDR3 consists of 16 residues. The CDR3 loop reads CASSLISYRFGYEQYF. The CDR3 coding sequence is TGTGCCAGCAGTTTGATCTCTTACAGGTTCGGGTACGAGCAGTACTTC.

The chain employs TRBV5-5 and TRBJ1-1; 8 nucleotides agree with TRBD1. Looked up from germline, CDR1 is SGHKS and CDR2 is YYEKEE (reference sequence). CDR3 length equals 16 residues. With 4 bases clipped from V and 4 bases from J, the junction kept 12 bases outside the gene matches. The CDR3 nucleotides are TGTGCCAGCAGCCAGGACAGGGAGGGAGGTGCCACTGAAGCTTTCTTT. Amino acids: CASSQDREGGATEAFF.

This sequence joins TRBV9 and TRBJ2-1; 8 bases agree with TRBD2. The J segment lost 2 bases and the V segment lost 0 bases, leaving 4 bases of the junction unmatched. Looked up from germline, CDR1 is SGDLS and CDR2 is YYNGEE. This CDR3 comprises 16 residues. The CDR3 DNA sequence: TGTGCCAGCAGCGTAGAAGCGGGAGTTCCCTACAATGAGCAGTTCTTC. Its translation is CASSVEAGVPYNEQFF. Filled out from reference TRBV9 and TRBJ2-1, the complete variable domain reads DSGVTQTPKHLITATGQRVTLRCSPRSGDLSVYWYQQSLDQGLQFLIQYYNGEERAKGNILERFSAQQFPDLHSELNLSSLELGDSALYFCASSVEAGVPYNEQFFGPGTRLTVL.

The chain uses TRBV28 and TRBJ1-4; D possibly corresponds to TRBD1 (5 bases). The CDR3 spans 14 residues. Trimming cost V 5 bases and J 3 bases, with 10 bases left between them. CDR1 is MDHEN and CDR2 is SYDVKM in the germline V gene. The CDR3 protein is CASSNRIANEKLFF. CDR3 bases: TGTGCCAGCAGTAACAGGATCGCTAATGAAAAACTGTTTTTT.

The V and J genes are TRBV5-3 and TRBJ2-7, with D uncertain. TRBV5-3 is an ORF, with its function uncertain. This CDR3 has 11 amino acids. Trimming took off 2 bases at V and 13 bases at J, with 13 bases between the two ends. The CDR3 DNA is TGTGCCAGAAGCTTTACGTGGATAGACTACTTC. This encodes CARSFTWIDYF.

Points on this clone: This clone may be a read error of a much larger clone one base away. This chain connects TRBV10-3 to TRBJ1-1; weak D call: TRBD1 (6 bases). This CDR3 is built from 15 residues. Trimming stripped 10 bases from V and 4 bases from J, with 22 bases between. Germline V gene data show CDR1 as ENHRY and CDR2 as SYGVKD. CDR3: CASIQGRGWSTEAFF. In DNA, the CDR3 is TGTGCCAGTATACAGGGTCGAGGATGGAGCACTGAAGCTTTCTTT.

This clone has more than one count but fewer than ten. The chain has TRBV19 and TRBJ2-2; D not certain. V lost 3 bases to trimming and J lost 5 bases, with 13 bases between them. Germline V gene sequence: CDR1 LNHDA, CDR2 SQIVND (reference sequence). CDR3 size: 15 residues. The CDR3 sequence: CASSIPPAWTGELFF. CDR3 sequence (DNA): TGTGCCAGTAGTATCCCGCCCGCCTGGACCGGGGAGCTGTTTTTT.

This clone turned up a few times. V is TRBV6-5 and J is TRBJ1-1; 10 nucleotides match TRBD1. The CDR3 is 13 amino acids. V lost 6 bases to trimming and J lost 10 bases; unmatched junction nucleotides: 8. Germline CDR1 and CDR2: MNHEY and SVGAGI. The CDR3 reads CASRVQWTGGAFF. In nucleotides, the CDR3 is TGTGCCAGCAGAGTGCAGTGGACAGGGGGAGCTTTCTTT.

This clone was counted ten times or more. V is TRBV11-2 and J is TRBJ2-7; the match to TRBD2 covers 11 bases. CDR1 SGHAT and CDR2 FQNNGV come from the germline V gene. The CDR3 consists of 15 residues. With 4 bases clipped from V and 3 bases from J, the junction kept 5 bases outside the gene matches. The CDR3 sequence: CASSSGTSGVYEQYF. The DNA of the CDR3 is TGTGCCAGCAGCTCCGGGACTAGCGGCGTCTACGAGCAGTACTTC.

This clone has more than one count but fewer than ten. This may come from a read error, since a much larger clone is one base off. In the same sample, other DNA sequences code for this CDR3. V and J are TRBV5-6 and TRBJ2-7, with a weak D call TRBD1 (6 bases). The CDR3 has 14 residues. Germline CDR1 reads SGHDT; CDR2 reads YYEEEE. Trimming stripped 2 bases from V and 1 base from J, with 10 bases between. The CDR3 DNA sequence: TGTGCCAGCAGCTTCGACAGGAGGTCCTACGAGCAGTACTTC. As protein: CASSFDRRSYEQYF.

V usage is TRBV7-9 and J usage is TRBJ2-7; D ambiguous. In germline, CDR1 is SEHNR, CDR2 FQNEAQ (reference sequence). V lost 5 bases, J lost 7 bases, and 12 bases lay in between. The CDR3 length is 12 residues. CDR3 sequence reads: CASSPWTPEQYF. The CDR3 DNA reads TGTGCCAGCAGCCCGTGGACCCCTGAGCAGTACTTC.

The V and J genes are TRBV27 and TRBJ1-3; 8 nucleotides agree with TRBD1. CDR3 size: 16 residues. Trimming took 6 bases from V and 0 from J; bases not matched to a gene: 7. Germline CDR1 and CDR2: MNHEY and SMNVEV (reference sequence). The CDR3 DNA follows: TGTGCCAGCAGGTCGACAGGGGTCTTCTCTGGAAACACCATATATTTT. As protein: CASRSTGVFSGNTIYF.

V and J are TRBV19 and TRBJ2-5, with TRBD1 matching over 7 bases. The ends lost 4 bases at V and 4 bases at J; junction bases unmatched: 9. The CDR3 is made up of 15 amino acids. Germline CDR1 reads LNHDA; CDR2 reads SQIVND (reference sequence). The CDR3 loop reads CASSTRQGTGETQYF. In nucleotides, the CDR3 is TGTGCCAGTAGTACCCGACAGGGAACGGGAGAGACCCAGTACTTC. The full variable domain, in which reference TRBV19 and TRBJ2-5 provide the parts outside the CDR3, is DGGITQSPKYLFRKEGQNVTLSCEQNLNHDAMYWYRQDPGQGLRLIYYSQIVNDFQKGDIAEGYSVSREKKESFPLTVTSAQKNPTAFYLCASSTRQGTGETQYFGPGTRLLVL.

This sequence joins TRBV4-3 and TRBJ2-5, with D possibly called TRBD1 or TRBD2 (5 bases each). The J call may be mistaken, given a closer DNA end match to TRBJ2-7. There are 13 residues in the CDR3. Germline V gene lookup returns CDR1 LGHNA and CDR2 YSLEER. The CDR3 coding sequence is TGCGCCAGCAGCCAGGGACGGGGTGGCGAGCAGTACTTC. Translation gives CASSQGRGGEQYF.

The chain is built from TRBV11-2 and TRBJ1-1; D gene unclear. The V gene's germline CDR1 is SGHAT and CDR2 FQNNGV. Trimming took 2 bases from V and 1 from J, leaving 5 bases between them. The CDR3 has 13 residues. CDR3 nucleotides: TGTGCCAGCAGCTTACGGACGAACACTGAAGCTTTCTTT. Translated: CASSLRTNTEAFF.

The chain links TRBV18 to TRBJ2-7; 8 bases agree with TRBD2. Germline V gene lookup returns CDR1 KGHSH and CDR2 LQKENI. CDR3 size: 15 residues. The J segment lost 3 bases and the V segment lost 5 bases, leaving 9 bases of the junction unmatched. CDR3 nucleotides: TGTGCCAGCTCAAGACCGGCTAGCGGGTACTACGAGCAGTACTTC. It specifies CASSRPASGYYEQYF.

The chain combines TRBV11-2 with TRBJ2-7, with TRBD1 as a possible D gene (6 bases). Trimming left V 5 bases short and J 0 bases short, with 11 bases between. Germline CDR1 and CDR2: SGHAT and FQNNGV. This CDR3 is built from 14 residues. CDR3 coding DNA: TGTGCCAGCAGCAAGGGGACAACCTCCTACGAGCAGTACTTC. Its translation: CASSKGTTSYEQYF.

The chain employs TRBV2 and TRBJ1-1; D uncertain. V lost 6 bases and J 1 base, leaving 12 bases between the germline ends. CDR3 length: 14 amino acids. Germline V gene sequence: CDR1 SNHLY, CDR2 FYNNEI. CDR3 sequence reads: CASRLSNQNTEAFF. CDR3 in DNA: TGTGCCAGCAGGCTCTCGAACCAGAACACTGAAGCTTTCTTT.

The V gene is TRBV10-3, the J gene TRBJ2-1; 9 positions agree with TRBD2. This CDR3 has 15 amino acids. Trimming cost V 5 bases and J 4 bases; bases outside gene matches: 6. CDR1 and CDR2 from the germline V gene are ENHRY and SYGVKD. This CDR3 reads CAISRAGGTYNEQFF. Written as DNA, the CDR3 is TGTGCCATCAGTCGAGCGGGGGGCACATACAATGAGCAGTTCTTC.

The CDR3: CASSSLDRFSYNEQFF. The CDR3 DNA follows: TGTGCCAGCAGTAGCTTGGACAGGTTTTCCTACAATGAGCAGTTCTTC. The genes are TRBV5-5 and TRBJ2-1, with 7 bases that match TRBD1. This CDR3 spans 16 amino acids. The germline V gene encodes CDR1 SGHKS and CDR2 YYEKEE (reference sequence). The J segment lost 1 base and the V segment lost 5 bases, leaving 9 bases of the junction unmatched.

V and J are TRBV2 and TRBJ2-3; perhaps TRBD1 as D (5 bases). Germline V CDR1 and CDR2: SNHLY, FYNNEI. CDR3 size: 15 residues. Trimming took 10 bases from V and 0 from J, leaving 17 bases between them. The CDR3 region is CATSVRGRSTDTQYF. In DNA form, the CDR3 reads TGTGCCACCTCCGTTAGGGGTCGGAGCACAGATACGCAGTATTTT. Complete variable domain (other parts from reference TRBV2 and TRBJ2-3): EPEVTQTPSHQVTQMGQEVILRCVPISNHLYFYWYRQILGQKVEFLVSFYNNEISEKSEIFDDQFSVERPDGSNFTLKIRSTKLEDSAMYFCATSVRGRSTDTQYFGPGTRLTVL.

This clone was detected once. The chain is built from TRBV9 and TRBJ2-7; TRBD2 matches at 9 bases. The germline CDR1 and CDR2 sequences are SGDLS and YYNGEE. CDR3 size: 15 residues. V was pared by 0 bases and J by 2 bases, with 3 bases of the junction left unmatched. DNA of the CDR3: TGTGCCAGCAGCGTAGGTGGGACTAGCACCTACGAGCAGTACTTC. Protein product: CASSVGGTSTYEQYF.

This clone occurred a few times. CDR3 loop: CAWSVGQGAGETQYF. DNA of the CDR3: TGTGCCTGGAGTGTAGGGCAGGGGGCGGGGGAGACCCAGTACTTC. The rearrangement uses TRBV30 and TRBJ2-5, with 8 positions matching TRBD1. Per germline, CDR1 GTSNPN and CDR2 SVGIG (reference sequence). The J segment lost 5 bases and the V segment lost 0 bases, leaving 8 bases of the junction unmatched. The CDR3 is 15 residues long.

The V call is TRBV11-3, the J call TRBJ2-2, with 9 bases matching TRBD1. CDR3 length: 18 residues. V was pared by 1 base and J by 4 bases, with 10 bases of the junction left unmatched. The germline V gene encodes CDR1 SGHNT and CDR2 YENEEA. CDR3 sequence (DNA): TGTGCCAGCAGCTTAGCTACCGGGACAGGGACAGGCACCGGGGAGCTGTTTTTT. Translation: CASSLATGTGTGTGELFF.

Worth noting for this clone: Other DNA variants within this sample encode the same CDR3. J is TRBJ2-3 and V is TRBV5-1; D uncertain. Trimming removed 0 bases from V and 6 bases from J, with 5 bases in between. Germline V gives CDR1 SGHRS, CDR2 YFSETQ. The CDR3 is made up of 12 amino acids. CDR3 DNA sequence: TGCGCCAGCAGCTTGGTCGGGGATACGCAGTATTTT. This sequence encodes CASSLVGDTQYF.

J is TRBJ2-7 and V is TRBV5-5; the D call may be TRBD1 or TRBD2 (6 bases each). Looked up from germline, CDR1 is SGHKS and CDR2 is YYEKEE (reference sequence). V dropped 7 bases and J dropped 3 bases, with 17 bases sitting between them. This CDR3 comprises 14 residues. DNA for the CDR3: TGTGCCAGCGGAACTTGGGGGGCGAACTACGAGCAGTACTTC. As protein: CASGTWGANYEQYF.

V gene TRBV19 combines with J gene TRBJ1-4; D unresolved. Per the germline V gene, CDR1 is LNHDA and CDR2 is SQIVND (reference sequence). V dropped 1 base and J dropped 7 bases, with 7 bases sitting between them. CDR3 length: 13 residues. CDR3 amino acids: CASSIAPAEKLFF. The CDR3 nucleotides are TGTGCCAGTAGTATAGCGCCAGCTGAAAAACTGTTTTTT. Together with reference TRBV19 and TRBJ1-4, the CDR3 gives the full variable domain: DGGITQSPKYLFRKEGQNVTLSCEQNLNHDAMYWYRQDPGQGLRLIYYSQIVNDFQKGDIAEGYSVSREKKESFPLTVTSAQKNPTAFYLCASSIAPAEKLFFGSGTQLSVL.

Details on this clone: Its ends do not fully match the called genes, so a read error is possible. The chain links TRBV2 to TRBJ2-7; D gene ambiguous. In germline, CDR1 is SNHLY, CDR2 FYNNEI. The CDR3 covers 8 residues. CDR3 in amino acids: CASSEVPF. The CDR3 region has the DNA TGTGCCAGCAGTGAAGTCCCCTTC.

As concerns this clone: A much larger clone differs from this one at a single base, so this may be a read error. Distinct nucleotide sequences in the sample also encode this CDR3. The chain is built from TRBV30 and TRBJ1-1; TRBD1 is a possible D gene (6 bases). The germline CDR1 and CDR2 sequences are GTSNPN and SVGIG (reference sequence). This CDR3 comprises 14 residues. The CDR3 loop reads CAWSTTTGSTEAFF. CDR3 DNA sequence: TGTGCCTGGAGTACCACCACAGGGAGCACTGAAGCCTTCTTT.

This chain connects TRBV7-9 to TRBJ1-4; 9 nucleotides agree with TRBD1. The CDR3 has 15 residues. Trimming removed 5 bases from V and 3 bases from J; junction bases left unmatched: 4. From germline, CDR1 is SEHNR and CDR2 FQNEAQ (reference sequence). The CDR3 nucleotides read TGTGCCAGCAGCCACAGGGGGCAGCCTAATGAAAAACTGTTTTTT. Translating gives CASSHRGQPNEKLFF.

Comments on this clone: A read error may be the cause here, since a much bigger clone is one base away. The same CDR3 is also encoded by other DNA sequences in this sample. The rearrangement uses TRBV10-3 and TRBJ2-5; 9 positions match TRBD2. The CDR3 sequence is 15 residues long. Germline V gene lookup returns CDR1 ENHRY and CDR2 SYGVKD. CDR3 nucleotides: TGTGCTATCAGTGTGGGCGGGAGGGTCCAAGAGACCCAGTACTTC. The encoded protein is CAISVGGRVQETQYF.